This record looks at one T cell receptor beta chain sequence and its context. In the original analysis: Nucleated cell number was recorded as an estimate derived from reference gene primer amplification. The protocol was immunoSEQ multiplex PCR, while the TCRdb copy is restricted to in-frame clones and leaves out a portion. V and J calls and clone size follow that table, whereas D and trimming were derived from the DNA. The sample shows about 74,000 clones, about 92% of them seen only once. Trimming stripped 3 bases from V and 5 bases from J, with 19 bases between. The CDR3 sequence is 16 residues long. The data were taken from a study of blood T cell repertoires in COVID-19. Study at large: The United States, Italy and Spain supplied acute and convalescent COVID-19 samples. From T cells, B-cell-depleted T cells, or PBMCs came the material, which was cDNA or gDNA.

This TCR was sampled from a human donor in a cohort sampled during active COVID-19. Material for sequencing was peripheral blood. The chain carries TRBV23-1 and TRBJ1-2; tentatively, D is TRBD1 (6 bases). TRBV23-1 is an open reading frame whose function is uncertain. The CDR3 here is CASSHRHSHRVYGYTF. The CDR3 DNA reads as TGCGCCAGCAGTCACCGCCATTCCCACAGGGTATATGGCTACACCTTC.